This TCR beta chain originates from a study of blood T cell repertoires in COVID-19. Turning to the study itself: Material from acute and convalescent COVID-19 was sourced from the United States, Italy and Spain.

Assay: immunoSEQ multiplex PCR; the TCRdb copy retains only in-frame clones and omits some. The data contain 150,000 to 200,000 clones, roughly 80% of them singletons. Participant-reported clinical history was the basis for cohort assignment. The CDR3 length is 16 residues. Germline CDR1 reads SGHDN; CDR2 reads FVKESK. Unmatched junction bases numbered 11, after V lost 0 bases and J lost 11 bases. This chain links TRBV14 with TRBJ2-4; 9 positions agree with TRBD2. The receptor's source is a man in his forties who had recovered from COVID-19. The specimen was PBMCs or T cells enriched from blood (not recorded which). CDR3 nucleotide sequence: TGTGCCAGCAGCCAAGAGCTTCTAGCGGGGTATGCTGTTCAGTACTTC. This encodes CASSQELLAGYAVQYF. Filled out from reference TRBV14 and TRBJ2-4, the complete variable domain reads EAGVTQFPSHSVIEKGQTVTLRCDPISGHDNLYWYRRVMGKEIKFLLHFVKESKQDESGMPNNRFLAERTGGTYSTLKVQPAELEDSGVYFCASSQELLAGYAVQYFGAGTRLSVL.